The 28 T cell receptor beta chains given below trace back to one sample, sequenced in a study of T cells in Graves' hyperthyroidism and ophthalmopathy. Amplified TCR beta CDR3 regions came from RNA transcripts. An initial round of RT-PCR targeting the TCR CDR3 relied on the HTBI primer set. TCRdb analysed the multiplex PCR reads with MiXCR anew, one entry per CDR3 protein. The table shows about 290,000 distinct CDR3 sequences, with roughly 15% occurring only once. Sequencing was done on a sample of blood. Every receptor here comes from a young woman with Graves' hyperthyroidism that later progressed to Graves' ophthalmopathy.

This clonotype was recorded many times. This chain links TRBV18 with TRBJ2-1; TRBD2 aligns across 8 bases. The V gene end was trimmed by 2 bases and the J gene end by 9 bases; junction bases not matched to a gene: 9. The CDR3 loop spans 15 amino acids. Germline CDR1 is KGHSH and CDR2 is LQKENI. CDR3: CASSPGSAGVGEQFF. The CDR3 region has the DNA TGTGCCAGCTCACCAGGTTCAGCGGGAGTGGGTGAGCAGTTCTTC.

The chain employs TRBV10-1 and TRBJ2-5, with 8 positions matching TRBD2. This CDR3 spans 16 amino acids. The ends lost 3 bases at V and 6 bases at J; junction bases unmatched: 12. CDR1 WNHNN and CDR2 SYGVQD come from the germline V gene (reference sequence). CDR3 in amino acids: CASSEGASGGSKTQYF. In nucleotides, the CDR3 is TGCGCCAGCAGTGAAGGGGCCAGCGGGGGTTCTAAGACCCAGTACTTC.

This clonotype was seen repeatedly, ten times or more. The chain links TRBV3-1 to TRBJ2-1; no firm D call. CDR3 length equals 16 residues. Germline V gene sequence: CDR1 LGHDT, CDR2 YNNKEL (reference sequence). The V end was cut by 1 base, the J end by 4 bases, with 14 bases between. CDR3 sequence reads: CASSQGTFLNYNEQFF. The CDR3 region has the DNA TGTGCCAGCAGCCAAGGTACATTCCTAAATTACAATGAGCAGTTCTTC.

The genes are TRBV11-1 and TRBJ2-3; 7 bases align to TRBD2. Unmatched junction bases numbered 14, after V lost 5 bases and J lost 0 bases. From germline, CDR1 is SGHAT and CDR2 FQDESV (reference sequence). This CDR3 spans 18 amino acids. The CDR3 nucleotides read TGTGCCAGCAGCCAAGTGGAACTAGCGTACCCTAGCACAGATACGCAGTATTTT. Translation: CASSQVELAYPSTDTQYF.

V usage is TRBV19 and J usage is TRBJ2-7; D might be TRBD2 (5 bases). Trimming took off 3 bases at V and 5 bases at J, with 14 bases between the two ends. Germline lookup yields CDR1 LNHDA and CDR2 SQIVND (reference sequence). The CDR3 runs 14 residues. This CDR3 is CASSMRVNLHEQYF. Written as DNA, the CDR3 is TGTGCCAGTAGTATGAGGGTAAACCTCCACGAGCAGTACTTC.

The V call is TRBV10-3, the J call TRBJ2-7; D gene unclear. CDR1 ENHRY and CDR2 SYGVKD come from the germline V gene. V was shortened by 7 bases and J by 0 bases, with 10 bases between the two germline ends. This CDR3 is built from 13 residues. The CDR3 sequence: CAIKQESSYEQYF. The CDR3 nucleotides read TGTGCCATCAAGCAGGAGAGCTCCTACGAGCAGTACTTC.

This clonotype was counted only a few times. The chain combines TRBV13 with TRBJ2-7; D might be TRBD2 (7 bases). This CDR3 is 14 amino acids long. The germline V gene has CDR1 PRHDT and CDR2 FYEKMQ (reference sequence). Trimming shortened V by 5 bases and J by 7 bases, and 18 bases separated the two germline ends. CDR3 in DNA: TGTGCCAGCAGCATAACGGGCGGGGGCTGGGAGCAGTACTTC. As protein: CASSITGGGWEQYF.

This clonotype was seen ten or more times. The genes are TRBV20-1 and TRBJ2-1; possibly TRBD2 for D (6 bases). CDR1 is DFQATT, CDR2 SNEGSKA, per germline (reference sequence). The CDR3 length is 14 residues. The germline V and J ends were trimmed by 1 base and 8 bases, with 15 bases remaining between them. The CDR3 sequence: CSARGRDFGYEQFF. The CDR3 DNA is TGCAGTGCTAGAGGCCGGGACTTTGGGTATGAGCAGTTCTTC.

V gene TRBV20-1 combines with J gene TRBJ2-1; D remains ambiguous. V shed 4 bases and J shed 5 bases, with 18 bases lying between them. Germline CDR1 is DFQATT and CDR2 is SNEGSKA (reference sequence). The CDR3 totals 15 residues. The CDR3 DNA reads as TGCAGTGCTATAAGTAGGCACCGCCTAAACAATGAGCAGTTCTTC. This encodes CSAISRHRLNNEQFF.

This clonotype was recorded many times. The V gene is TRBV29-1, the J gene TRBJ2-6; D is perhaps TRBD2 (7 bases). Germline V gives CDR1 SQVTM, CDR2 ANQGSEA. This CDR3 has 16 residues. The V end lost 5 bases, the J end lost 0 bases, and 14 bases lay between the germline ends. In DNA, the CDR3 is TGCAGCGTTTCCAGGGGAGGGGGCTCTGGGGCCAACGTCCTGACTTTC. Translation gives CSVSRGGGSGANVLTF.

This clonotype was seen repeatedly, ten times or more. This chain's CDR3 is CSVQGSEAFF. The CDR3 bases are TGCAGCGTTCAGGGCAGCGAAGCTTTCTTT. V gene TRBV29-1 combines with J gene TRBJ1-1, with TRBD1 as a possible D gene (5 bases). The CDR3 covers 10 residues. V was cut by 5 bases and J by 8 bases, with 9 bases left in between. The germline CDR1 and CDR2 sequences are SQVTM and ANQGSEA.

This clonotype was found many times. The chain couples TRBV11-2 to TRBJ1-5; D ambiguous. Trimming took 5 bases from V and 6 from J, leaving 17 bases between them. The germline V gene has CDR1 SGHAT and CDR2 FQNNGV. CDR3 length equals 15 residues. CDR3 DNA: TGTGCCAGCAGCCCGGGCCCCTCTCCCGGTCAGCCCCAGCATTTT. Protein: CASSPGPSPGQPQHF.

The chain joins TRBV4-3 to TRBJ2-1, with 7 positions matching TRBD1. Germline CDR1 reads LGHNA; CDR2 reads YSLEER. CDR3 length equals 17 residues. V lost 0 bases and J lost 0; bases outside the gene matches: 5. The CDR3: CASSQEGQTSSYNEQFF. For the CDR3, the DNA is TGCGCCAGCAGCCAAGAGGGACAGACGAGCTCCTACAATGAGCAGTTCTTC.

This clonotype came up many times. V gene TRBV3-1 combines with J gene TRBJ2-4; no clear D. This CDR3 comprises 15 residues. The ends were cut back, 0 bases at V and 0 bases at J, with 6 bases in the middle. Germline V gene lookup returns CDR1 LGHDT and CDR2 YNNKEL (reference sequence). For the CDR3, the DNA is TGTGCCAGCAGCCAAGATGTACTAGCCAAAAACATTCAGTACTTC. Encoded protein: CASSQDVLAKNIQYF.

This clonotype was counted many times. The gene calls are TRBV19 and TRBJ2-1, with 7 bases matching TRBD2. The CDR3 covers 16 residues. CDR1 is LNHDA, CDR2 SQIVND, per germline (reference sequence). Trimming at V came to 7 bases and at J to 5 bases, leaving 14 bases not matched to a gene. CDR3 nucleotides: TGTGCCAGTACAGATTGGGGGAGGGCCCTGAACAATGAGCAGTTCTTC. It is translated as CASTDWGRALNNEQFF.

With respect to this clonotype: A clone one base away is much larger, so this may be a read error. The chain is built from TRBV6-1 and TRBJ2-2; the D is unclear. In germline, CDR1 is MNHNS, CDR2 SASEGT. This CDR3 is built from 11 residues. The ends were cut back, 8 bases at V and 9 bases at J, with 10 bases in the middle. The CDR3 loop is CASGLARELFF. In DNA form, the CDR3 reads TGTGCCAGCGGGTTGGCCAGGGAGCTGTTTTTT.

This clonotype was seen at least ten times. CDR3 protein: CSARSPGSSANTGELFF. Here the CDR3 DNA reads TGCAGTGCTAGATCGCCCGGGTCCTCCGCGAACACCGGGGAGCTGTTTTTT. The chain uses TRBV20-1 and TRBJ2-2; D is undetermined. V gave up 2 bases and J gave up 0 bases, with 16 bases separating them. Germline loops: CDR1 DFQATT, CDR2 SNEGSKA (reference sequence). This CDR3 region has 17 residues.

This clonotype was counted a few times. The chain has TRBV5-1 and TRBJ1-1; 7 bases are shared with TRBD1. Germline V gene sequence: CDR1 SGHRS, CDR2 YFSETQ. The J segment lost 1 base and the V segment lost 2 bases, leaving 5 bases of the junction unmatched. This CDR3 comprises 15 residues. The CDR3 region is CASSFQGGPNTEAFF. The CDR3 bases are TGCGCCAGCAGCTTCCAAGGGGGCCCGAACACTGAAGCTTTCTTT.

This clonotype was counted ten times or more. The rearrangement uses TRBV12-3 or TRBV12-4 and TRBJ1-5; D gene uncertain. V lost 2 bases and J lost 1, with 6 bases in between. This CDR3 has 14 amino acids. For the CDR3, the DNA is TGTGCCAGCAGTTTATTGGGCAGCAATCAGCCCCAGCATTTT. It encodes CASSLLGSNQPQHF.

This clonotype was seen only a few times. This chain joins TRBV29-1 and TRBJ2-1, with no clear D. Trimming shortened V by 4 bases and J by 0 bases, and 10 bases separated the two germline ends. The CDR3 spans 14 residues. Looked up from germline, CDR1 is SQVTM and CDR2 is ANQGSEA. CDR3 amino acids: CSVGPASSYNEQFF. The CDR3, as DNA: TGCAGCGTTGGTCCGGCGAGCTCCTACAATGAGCAGTTCTTC.

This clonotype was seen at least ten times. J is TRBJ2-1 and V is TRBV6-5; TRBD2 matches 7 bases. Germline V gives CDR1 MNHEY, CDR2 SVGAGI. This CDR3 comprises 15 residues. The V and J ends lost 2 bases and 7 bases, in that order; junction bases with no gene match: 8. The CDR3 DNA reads TGTGCCAGCAGTTACCAGGCGGGAGCGGGGAATGAGCAGTTCTTC. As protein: CASSYQAGAGNEQFF.

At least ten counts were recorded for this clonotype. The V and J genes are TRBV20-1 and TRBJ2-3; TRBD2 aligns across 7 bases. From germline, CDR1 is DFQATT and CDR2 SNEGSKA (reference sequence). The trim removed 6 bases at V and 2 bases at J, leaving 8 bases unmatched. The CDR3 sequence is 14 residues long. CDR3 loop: CSADSGPITDTQYF. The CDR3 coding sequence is TGCAGTGCCGATAGCGGGCCGATCACAGATACGCAGTATTTT.

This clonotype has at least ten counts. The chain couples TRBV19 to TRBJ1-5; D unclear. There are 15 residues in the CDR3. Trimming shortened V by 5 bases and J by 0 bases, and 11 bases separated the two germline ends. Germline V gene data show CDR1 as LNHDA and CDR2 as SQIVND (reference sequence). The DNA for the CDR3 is TGTGCCAGTAGTGTACAGACCTCTAGCAATCAGCCCCAGCATTTT. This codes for CASSVQTSSNQPQHF. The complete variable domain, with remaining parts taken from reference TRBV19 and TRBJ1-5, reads DGGITQSPKYLFRKEGQNVTLSCEQNLNHDAMYWYRQDPGQGLRLIYYSQIVNDFQKGDIAEGYSVSREKKESFPLTVTSAQKNPTAFYLCASSVQTSSNQPQHFGDGTRLSIL.

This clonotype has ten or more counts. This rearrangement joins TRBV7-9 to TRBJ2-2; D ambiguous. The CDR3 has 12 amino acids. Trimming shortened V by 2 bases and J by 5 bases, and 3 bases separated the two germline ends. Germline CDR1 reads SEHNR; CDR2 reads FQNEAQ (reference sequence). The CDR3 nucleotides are TGTGCCAGCAGCTTAACGACCGGGGAGCTGTTTTTT. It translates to CASSLTTGELFF. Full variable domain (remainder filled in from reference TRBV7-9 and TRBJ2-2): DTGVSQNPRHKITKRGQNVTFRCDPISEHNRLYWYRQTLGQGPEFLTYFQNEAQLEKSRLLSDRFSAERPKGSFSTLEIQRTEQGDSAMYLCASSLTTGELFFGEGSRLTVL.

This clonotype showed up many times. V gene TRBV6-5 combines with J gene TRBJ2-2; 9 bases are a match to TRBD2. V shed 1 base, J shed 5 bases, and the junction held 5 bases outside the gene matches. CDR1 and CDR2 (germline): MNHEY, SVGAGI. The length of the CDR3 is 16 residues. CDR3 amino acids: CASSYYSGSRTGELFF. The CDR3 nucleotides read TGTGCCAGCAGTTACTATAGCGGGAGTCGAACCGGGGAGCTGTTTTTT.

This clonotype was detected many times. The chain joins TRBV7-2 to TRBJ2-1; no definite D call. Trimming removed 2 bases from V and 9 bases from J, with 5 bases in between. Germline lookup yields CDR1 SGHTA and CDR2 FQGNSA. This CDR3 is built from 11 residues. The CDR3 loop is CASSLWGEQFF. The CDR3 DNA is TGTGCCAGCAGCTTATGGGGTGAGCAGTTCTTC.

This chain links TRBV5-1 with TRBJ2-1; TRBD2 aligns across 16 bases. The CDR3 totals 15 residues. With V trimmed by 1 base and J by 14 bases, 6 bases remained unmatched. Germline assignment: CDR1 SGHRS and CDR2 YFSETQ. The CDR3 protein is CASSLSGLAGGVEFF. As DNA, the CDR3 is TGCGCCAGCAGCTTGTCGGGACTAGCGGGAGGGGTCGAGTTCTTC. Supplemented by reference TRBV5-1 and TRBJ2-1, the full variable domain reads KAGVTQTPRYLIKTRGQQVTLSCSPISGHRSVSWYQQTPGQGLQFLFEYFSETQRNKGNFPGRFSGRQFSNSRSEMNVSTLELGDSALYLCASSLSGLAGGVEFFGPGTRLTVL.

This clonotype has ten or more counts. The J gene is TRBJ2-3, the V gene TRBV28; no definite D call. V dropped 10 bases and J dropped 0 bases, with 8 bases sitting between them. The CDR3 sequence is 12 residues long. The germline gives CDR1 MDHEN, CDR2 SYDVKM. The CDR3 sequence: CATRPSTDTQYF. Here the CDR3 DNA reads TGTGCCACCAGACCCAGCACAGATACGCAGTATTTT. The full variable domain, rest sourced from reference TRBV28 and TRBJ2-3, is DVKVTQSSRYLVKRTGEKVFLECVQDMDHENMFWYRQDPGLGLRLIYFSYDVKMKEKGDIPEGYSVSREKKERFSLILESASTNQTSMYLCATRPSTDTQYFGPGTRLTVL.